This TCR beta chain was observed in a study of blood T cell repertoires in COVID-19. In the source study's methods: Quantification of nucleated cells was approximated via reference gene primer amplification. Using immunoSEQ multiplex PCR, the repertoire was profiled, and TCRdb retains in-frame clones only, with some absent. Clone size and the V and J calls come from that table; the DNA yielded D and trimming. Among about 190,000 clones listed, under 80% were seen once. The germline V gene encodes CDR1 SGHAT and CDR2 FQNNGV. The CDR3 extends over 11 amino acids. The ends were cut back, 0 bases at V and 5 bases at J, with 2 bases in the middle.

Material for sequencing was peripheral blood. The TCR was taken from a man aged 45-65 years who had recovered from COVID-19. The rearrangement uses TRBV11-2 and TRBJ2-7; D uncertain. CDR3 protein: CASSLDNEQYF. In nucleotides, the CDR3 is TGTGCCAGCAGCTTAGATAACGAGCAGTACTTC.